Described below is a single TCR beta chain sequence and its context. There is no known antigen for this receptor. Within one base of it there is no much larger clone, and no base qualities were kept. For CDR1 and CDR2, the germline V gene lists MNHEY and SVGAGI. From the cysteine up to the phenylalanine, the CDR3 has a length of 14 residues. Only the CDR3 DNA is retained, 42 bases long and in frame from the first base. V is pruned by 6 bases and J by 2 bases, leaving 3 bases of the junction without a gene match. Preparation of the library involved the immunoSEQ multiplex PCR assay. For the multiplex PCR, a mixture combining 60 forward primers for TCR Vbeta segments and 13 reverse primers for TCR Jbeta segments was used. A multiplex PCR assay on genomic DNA amplified the CDR3 region of rearranged TCR beta genes. The Illumina HiSeq System was used to sequence the amplified TCR beta libraries as 87-base-pair reads. In the paper's pipeline: A later analysis tallied 80 million to 95 million unique TCR beta chains across the 666 repertoires, and around 9.9 million of those chains were shared by two or more donors. To remove PCR and sequencing errors, raw reads were error-corrected and collapsed into unique sequences using a nearest-neighbor algorithm that merged closely related sequences. CDR3 sequences were aligned to IMGT reference sequences to assign V, D and J gene segments. For a sequence to be retained, a match of at least six nucleotides to both a V gene segment and a J gene segment was required. Rearrangements were classified as productive when the CDR3 lacked stop codons and remained in frame with V and J, and all other rearrangements were classified as non-productive. CDR3 was defined according to IMGT convention as the region running from the second conserved V-encoded cysteine to the conserved J-encoded phenylalanine. Sequences without an unambiguous match to a single V gene segment were excluded from the earlier analysis of 587 of the donors. In an earlier analysis of around 590 of the donors, a V segment was called functional when productive rearrangements were above 56.7%, and segregating when the standard deviation between donors exceeded 5%. A statistical classification framework was developed to diagnose cytomegalovirus status using the catalog of TCR beta chain sequences. A later analysis assigned V and J genes by comparing TCR nucleotide sequences with IMGT/GENE-DB human TR gene sequences. In a later analysis, CDR3 sequences and most-parsimonious VDJ recombination scenarios were assigned using the TCRdist pipeline. In a later analysis, each TCR beta chain was defined by its CDR3 amino acid sequence together with its V-gene family, and reads without a unique V-gene family were excluded. To address suspected cross-contamination and a sequencing artifact, a later analysis removed around 590 highly shared, low-generation-probability nucleotide sequences. A later analysis calculated a clonal expansion index for each public chain from normalized within-repertoire ranks of inferred template counts. In a later analysis, generation probabilities were computed with a VDJ recombination model fitted to out-of-frame rearrangements, and the resulting probabilities were checked against IGoR. In a later analysis, TCR-TCR, TCR-HLA and TCR-CMV co-occurrence was scored with hypergeometric tests, and a repertoire-size bias correction was applied to TCR pairs. In a later analysis, false discovery rates were estimated by permuting HLA or CMV assignments 20 times. In a later analysis, co-occurring TCRs were grouped using DBSCAN, with TCRdist sequence similarity added in when clustering inside HLA-allele-positive subsets. Repertoires with fewer than 30,000 or more than 120,000 public chains were left out of co-occurrence clustering, as were four to six repertoires with anomalous nucleotide sharing. TCRdb took this table from immuneACCESS and kept in-frame rearrangements with V and J called. Such tables lack part of the clones; where checked against another copy, unresolved V genes explain under half of the gap, and the rest is unexplained. Clone size and V and J calls were adopted from that table, with D and trimming inferred from the DNA. Counted in this sample were roughly 150,000 clones; roughly 80% of them appeared once. Together, the top ten hold about 1.3% of the sample.

The cohort consisted of hundreds of healthy bone marrow donors. At the time of sampling, every cohort member was nominally healthy, though immune exposures that went unrecorded were likely present. The donor was CMV seronegative and was included in the group of a few hundred seronegative cohort members. A peripheral blood sample was provided by each donor, and peripheral blood mononuclear cells were used for TCR beta sequencing. The Qiagen DNeasy Blood Extraction Kit was used to extract genomic DNA from the blood cell samples. The data derive from a study of cytomegalovirus exposure and HLA in healthy donors (dated by TCRdb to the late 2010s). Regarding the research as a whole: In an earlier analysis of 587 of the donors, less than 350 Gb of sequence data and about 110 million unique TCR beta sequences from roughly 190 million T cells were reported. An early release that covered some 630 HLA-typed donors contained around 330 gigabases of sequencing data and around 80 million unique TCR sequences. Of the 350 to 450 genotyped donors, 65% to 90% fell in the genetic ancestry cluster associated with self-reported Caucasian donors. The aim of the study was to test whether cataloging public T cell receptors could identify signatures of past pathogen exposure. The T cell repertoires of 550 to 850 subjects were profiled by immunosequencing and related to cytomegalovirus serostatus. Along with the approximately 700-subject first cohort, a separate validation cohort of over a hundred different subjects was used. To predict cytomegalovirus infection status, the study brought together high-throughput TCR immunosequencing, statistical association of individual TCRs with disease status, and machine learning. To study patterns of TCR occurrence, a later analysis re-analyzed previously published TCR beta repertoires from 650 to 750 donors and added high-resolution HLA genotyping. In the later analysis, no new phenotypic data were used to find candidate immune exposures; instead, reliance was placed on TCR beta sequences and their occurrence across donors. In an earlier analysis of 550 to 700 of the donors, high-throughput TCR beta sequencing was used to judge whether each TCR beta V gene segment behaved as functional or pseudogenic. Donor age, sex, ethnicity and CMV serostatus were collected together with the repertoire data. A later genetic analysis took genome-wide SNP genotypes for about 55% of the 666 donors and used that subset as a discovery cohort. Every discovery cohort repertoire had been produced on one sequencing platform. Both class I and class II loci were covered by HLA typing, at four-digit resolution. The number of donors typed differed by locus, with 629-630 for A, B, C, DRB1 and DQB1, roughly 550 for DQA1, 606 for DPA1, and some 440 for DPB1. Four or five DR-DQ haplotypes were handled as single units for association and clustering because linkage in the cohort was strong. Among some 400 genotyped donors of the cohort, an average of about 240,000 unique TCR beta nucleotide sequences was sequenced per donor, of which about 18% were non-productive. Paper-wide results and their limitations: Presence/absence analyses assumed roughly uniform sequencing depth across donors, an assumption that may not hold. In vitro tests confirmed that three of the cytomegalovirus-associated TCR beta chains recognize cytomegalovirus antigens. V-gene and J-gene trimming of TCR beta chains was associated with a missense DCLRE1C variant in a later genetic analysis, and the association was replicated in an independent cohort. Specific HLA alleles were associated with 16,951 TCR beta sequences at a false discovery rate of 0.05 in a later analysis. The only immune exposure information available for the cohort was CMV serostatus. Most CMV-associated TCR beta chains appeared to be HLA-restricted in a later analysis, and the HLA associations seemed to be driven largely by CMV exposure. A total of 164 TCR beta chains were listed by the study as associated with cytomegalovirus. This cohort had only TCR beta chains sequenced, and the lack of alpha or paired-chain data limited which features could be detected. A later analysis found that TCR association rates varied across HLA loci, with DRB1 alleles showing the most associated TCRs and HLA-C alleles the fewest. In an earlier analysis of some 500 of the donors, most TCR beta V segments appeared in productive rearrangements about 87% or about 30% of the time, broadly matching IMGT annotations. A group of highly shared sequence variants was considered likely to be a technical artifact of the sequencing pipeline. Across donors, most TCR sequences were observed very rarely, whereas some public TCRs were present in many individuals. A further reported finding was that TCR beta sequences accurately predicted the HLA-A and HLA-B alleles for most subjects in the first cohort. In a later analysis, HLA-associated TCR beta chains showed more clonal expansion and lower generation probabilities than non-associated chains that were equally common. Because some donors lacked HLA typing at each locus, the association tests relied only on the typed subset. Compared with the approximately 600-donor mean, donors in an Asian-associated ancestry cluster had fewer N-insertions in productive TCRs, according to a later genetic analysis. Strong co-occurrence of HLA alleles, especially DR and DQ, made assigning TCR associations to individual alleles difficult. Correlated functional status among segregating V segments might reflect linkage disequilibrium, but an unknown experimental factor could not be ruled out. The classifier was reported to diagnose cytomegalovirus status with high specificity and sensitivity in both the original cohort and the validation cohort. The earlier analysis of some 540 of the donors excluded 15 to 20 rarely observed V segments, including chromosome 9 orphons, because counts were too low. Some IMGT-functional V segments, including TRBV6-2 and TRBV6-3, could not be distinguished by the 87-base-pair reads and were therefore excluded. It was suggested by the authors that the approach could potentially be generalized to other disease states and immunological phenotypes. According to a later analysis, parvovirus B19, influenza, CMV and Epstein-Barr virus appeared linked to several top co-occurrence clusters.

This TCR derives from a man aged 25 to 40 in good health and CMV-seronegative. The sample comprised PBMCs. The chain is encoded by TRBV6-5 joined to TRBJ1-5, and TRBD1 aligns with 8 junction nucleotides. The DNA sequence is given as TGTGCCAGCAGCCCGGGACAGGGCAATCAGCCCCAGCATTTT. Translated, this is CASSPGQGNQPQHF.